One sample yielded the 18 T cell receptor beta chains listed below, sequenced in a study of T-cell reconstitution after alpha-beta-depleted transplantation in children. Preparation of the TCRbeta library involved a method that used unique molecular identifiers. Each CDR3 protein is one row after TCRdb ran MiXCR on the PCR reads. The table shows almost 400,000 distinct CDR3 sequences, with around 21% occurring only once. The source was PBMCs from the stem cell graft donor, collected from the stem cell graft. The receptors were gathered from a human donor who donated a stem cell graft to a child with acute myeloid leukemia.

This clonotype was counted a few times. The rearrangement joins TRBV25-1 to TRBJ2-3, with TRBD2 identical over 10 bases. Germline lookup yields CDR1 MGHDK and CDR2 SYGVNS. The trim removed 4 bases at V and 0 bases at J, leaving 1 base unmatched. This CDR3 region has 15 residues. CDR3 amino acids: CASSVAGGSTDTQYF. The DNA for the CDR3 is TGTGCCAGCAGTGTAGCGGGAGGTAGCACAGATACGCAGTATTTT.

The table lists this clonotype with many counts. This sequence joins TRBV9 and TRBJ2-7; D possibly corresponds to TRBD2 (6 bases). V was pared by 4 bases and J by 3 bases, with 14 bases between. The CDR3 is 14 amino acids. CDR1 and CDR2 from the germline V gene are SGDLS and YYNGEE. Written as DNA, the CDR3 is TGTGCCAGCAGCCCGGGACTCCGGAACTACGAGCAGTACTTC. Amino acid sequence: CASSPGLRNYEQYF.

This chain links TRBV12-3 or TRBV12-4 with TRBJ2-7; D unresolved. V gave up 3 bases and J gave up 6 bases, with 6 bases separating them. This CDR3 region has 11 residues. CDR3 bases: TGTGCCAGCAGTTTTAAGTCCGAGCAGTACTTC. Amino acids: CASSFKSEQYF.

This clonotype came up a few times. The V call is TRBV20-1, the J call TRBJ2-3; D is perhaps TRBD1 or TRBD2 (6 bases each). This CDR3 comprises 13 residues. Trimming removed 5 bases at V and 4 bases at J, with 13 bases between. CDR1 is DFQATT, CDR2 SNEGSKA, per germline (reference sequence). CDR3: CSAGLGGPDTQYF. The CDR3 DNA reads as TGCAGTGCTGGGCTGGGGGGCCCAGATACGCAGTATTTT.

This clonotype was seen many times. The CDR3 region is CSARDPLASYEQYF. In nucleotides, the CDR3 is TGCAGTGCTAGAGATCCCCTAGCCTCCTACGAGCAGTACTTC. J is TRBJ2-7 and V is TRBV20-1; D is possibly TRBD2 (5 bases). This CDR3 has 14 residues. Trimming pared 0 bases from V and 0 bases from J, leaving 9 bases between. CDR1 and CDR2 (germline): DFQATT, SNEGSKA (reference sequence).

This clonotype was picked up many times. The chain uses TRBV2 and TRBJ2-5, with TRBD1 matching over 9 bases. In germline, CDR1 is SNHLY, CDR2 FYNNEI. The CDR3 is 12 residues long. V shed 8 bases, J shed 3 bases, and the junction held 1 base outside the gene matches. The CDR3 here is CASRTGEETQYF. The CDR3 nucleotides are TGTGCCAGCCGGACAGGGGAAGAGACCCAGTACTTC.

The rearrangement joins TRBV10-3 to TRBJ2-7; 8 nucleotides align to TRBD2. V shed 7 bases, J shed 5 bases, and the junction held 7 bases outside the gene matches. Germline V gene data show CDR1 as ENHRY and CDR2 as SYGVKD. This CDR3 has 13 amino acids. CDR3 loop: CAIKKREKDEQYF. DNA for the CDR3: TGTGCCATCAAAAAGCGGGAGAAGGACGAGCAGTACTTC.

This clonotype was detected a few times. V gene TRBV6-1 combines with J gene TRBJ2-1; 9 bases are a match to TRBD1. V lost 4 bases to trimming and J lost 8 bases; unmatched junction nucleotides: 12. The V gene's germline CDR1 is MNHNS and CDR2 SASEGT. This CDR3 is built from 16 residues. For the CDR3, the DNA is TGTGCCAGCAGTGGTAACAGGGGGCGGAATGGGGATGAGCAGTTCTTC. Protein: CASSGNRGRNGDEQFF.

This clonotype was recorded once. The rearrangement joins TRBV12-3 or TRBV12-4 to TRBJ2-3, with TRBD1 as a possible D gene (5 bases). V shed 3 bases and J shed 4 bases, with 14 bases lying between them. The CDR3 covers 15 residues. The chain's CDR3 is CASSFAAGLADTQYF. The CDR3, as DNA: TGTGCCAGCAGTTTTGCGGCAGGGCTCGCAGATACGCAGTATTTT.

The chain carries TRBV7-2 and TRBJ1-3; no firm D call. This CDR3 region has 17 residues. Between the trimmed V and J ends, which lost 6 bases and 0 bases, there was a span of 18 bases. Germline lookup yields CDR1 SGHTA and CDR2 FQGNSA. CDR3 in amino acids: CASSLKYPAVSGNTIYF. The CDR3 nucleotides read TGTGCCAGCAGTCTAAAATACCCGGCCGTCTCTGGAAACACCATATATTTT.

The CDR3 spells CASSVSGTNSGANVLTF. The CDR3 nucleotides are TGTGCCAGCAGCGTCTCCGGGACAAACTCTGGGGCCAACGTCCTGACTTTC. The V gene is TRBV7-2, the J gene TRBJ2-6, with TRBD1 as a possible D gene (6 bases). Germline values: CDR1 SGHTA, CDR2 FQGNSA. The CDR3 length is 17 residues. V was trimmed by 5 bases and J by 0 bases, leaving 14 bases between them.

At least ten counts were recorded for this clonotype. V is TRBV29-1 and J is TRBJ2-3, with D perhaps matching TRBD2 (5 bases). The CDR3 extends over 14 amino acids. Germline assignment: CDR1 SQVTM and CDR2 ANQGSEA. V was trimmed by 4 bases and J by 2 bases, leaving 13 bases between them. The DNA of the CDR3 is TGCAGCGTTGTGGAAAGGAGGACCACAGATACGCAGTATTTT. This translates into CSVVERRTTDTQYF.

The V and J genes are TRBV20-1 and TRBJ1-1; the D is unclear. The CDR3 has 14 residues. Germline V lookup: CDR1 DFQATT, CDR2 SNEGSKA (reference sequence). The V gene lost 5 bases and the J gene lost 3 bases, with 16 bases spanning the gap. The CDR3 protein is CSAVDPFVDTEAFF. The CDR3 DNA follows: TGCAGTGCTGTTGACCCCTTCGTAGACACTGAAGCTTTCTTT.

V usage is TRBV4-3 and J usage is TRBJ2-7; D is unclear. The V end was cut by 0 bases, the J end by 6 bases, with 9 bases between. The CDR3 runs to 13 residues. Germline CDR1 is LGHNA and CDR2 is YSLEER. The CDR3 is CASSQEGYAEQYF. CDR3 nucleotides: TGCGCCAGCAGCCAAGAAGGGTATGCCGAGCAGTACTTC.

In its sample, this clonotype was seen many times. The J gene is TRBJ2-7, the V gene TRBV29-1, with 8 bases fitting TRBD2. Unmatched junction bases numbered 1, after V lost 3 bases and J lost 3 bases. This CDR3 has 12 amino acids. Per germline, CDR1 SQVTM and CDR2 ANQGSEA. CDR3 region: CSVESGSYEQYF. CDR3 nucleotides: TGCAGCGTTGAGAGCGGGAGCTACGAGCAGTACTTC.

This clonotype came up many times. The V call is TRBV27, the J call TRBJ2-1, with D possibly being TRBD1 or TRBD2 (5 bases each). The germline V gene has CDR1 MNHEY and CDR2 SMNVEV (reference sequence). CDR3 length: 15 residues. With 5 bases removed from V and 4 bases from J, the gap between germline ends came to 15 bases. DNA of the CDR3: TGTGCCAGCAGTAGCCGAGGGACCCCTTACAATGAGCAGTTCTTC. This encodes CASSSRGTPYNEQFF.

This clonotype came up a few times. In nucleotides, the CDR3 is TGTGCCATCAGTGGGACTAGCGGGCCTACGGTGGATGAGCAGTTCTTC. This sequence encodes CAISGTSGPTVDEQFF. V gene TRBV10-3 combines with J gene TRBJ2-1; 11 nucleotides agree with TRBD2. The CDR3 spans 16 residues. Looked up from germline, CDR1 is ENHRY and CDR2 is SYGVKD. The V segment lost 4 bases and the J segment 8 bases; nucleotides outside the gene matches: 10.

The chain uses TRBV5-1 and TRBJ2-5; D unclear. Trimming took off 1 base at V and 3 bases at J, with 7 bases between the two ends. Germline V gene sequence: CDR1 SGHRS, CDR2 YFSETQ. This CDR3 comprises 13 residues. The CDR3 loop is CASSLNDEETQYF. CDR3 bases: TGCGCCAGCAGCTTGAACGACGAAGAGACCCAGTACTTC.